This T cell receptor beta chain derives from a study of cytomegalovirus exposure and HLA in healthy donors. The primer mix had 60 Vbeta and 13 Jbeta primers. Some clones are missing from TCRdb's copy, which holds only in-frame ones; the method was immunoSEQ multiplex PCR. This sample yields roughly 120,000 clones, of which 79% are seen a single time; almost 3% belongs to the top ten. Trimming stripped 1 base from V and 0 bases from J, with 7 bases between. Germline CDR1 GTSNPN, CDR2 SVGIG (reference sequence). The CDR3 runs 14 residues. This chain joins TRBV30 and TRBJ2-1; D gene uncertain. This clonotype was obtained from a woman under 30 in good health and CMV-seropositive. Sequenced sample: PBMCs. The CDR3: CAWSGDSSYNEQFF. DNA for the CDR3: TGTGCCTGGAGTGGAGATAGCTCCTACAATGAGCAGTTCTTC.